Each of the 10 T cell receptor beta chains below was sequenced from the same sample in a study of preoperative IRX-2 immunotherapy in early breast cancer. Using immunoSEQ multiplex PCR, the repertoire was profiled, and TCRdb retains in-frame clones only, with some absent. The profile shows 60,000 or so clones, approximately 94% of them singletons. Treatment here: preoperative locoregional IRX-2 cytokine immunotherapy. Sampling was performed from a patient treated with IRX-2 immunotherapy. These receptor sequences come from a human donor with breast cancer.

V gene TRBV10-3 combines with J gene TRBJ1-5; D not resolved. V was trimmed by 2 bases and J by 1 base, leaving 6 bases between them. From germline, CDR1 is ENHRY and CDR2 SYGVKD. There are 14 residues in the CDR3. In DNA, the CDR3 is TGTGCCATCAGTGAGGATTCGAGCAATCAGCCCCAGCATTTT. Encoded protein: CAISEDSSNQPQHF.

V and J are TRBV7-6 and TRBJ1-1, with unresolved D. V lost 3 bases, J lost 3 bases, and 14 bases lay in between. From germline, CDR1 is SGHVS and CDR2 FNYEAQ. The CDR3 contains 15 residues. The CDR3 DNA follows: TGTGCCAGCAGCTTTGGATTTGGTGGGGACACTGAAGCTTTCTTT. Translation: CASSFGFGGDTEAFF.

The chain links TRBV27 to TRBJ2-3; 7 bases match TRBD1. V was pared by 6 bases and J by 1 base, with 4 bases of the junction left unmatched. This CDR3 has 14 residues. The germline CDR1 and CDR2 sequences are MNHEY and SMNVEV (reference sequence). In nucleotides, the CDR3 is TGTGCCAGCAGCCACAGGGGCGGCACAGATACGCAGTATTTT. This sequence encodes CASSHRGGTDTQYF.

The rearrangement joins TRBV4-3 to TRBJ1-6; no reliable D call. Germline V gives CDR1 LGHNA, CDR2 YSLEER. V was pared by 1 base and J by 0 bases, with 13 bases between. The CDR3 extends over 18 amino acids. The CDR3 nucleotides are TGCGCCAGCAGCCAAGCGGCGCAGGAGAGCTCCTATAATTCACCCCTCCACTTT. It encodes CASSQAAQESSYNSPLHF.

The chain combines TRBV27 with TRBJ2-3; 10 positions match TRBD2. Trimming cost V 2 bases and J 1 base; bases outside gene matches: 9. The CDR3 has 18 amino acids. CDR1 and CDR2 (germline): MNHEY, SMNVEV (reference sequence). The CDR3 DNA follows: TGTGCCAGCAGTTTAGGGGGGGATCTAGCGGGAGGCACAGATACGCAGTATTTT. Protein sequence: CASSLGGDLAGGTDTQYF.

The chain uses TRBV4-3 and TRBJ2-2; D perhaps matches TRBD2 (5 bases). CDR1 and CDR2 (germline): LGHNA, YSLEER. The CDR3 is 13 amino acids. Trimming removed 3 bases from V and 5 bases from J, with 7 bases in between. CDR3: CASSHPGTGELFF. Written as DNA, the CDR3 is TGCGCCAGCAGCCACCCGGGAACCGGGGAGCTGTTTTTT.

The rearrangement uses TRBV15 and TRBJ2-3; D is possibly TRBD2 (5 bases). The ends were cut back, 0 bases at V and 2 bases at J, with 12 bases in the middle. The CDR3 length is 16 residues. Per the germline V gene, CDR1 is LNHNV and CDR2 is YYDKDF (reference sequence). The CDR3, as DNA: TGTGCCACCAGCAGAGATGCCCAGCGGTCCACAGATACGCAGTATTTT. Protein: CATSRDAQRSTDTQYF.

The V gene is TRBV5-1, the J gene TRBJ2-6; D is uncertain. Trimming left V 4 bases short and J 0 bases short, with 11 bases between. Germline loops: CDR1 SGHRS, CDR2 YFSETQ. There are 16 residues in the CDR3. This CDR3 reads CASSVDGISGANVLTF. CDR3 coding DNA: TGCGCCAGCAGCGTTGACGGAATCTCTGGGGCCAACGTCCTGACTTTC.

V is TRBV28 and J is TRBJ1-4; possible D gene TRBD1, 5 bases. In germline, CDR1 is MDHEN, CDR2 SYDVKM. The germline V and J ends were trimmed by 3 bases and 14 bases, with 16 bases remaining between them. There are 13 residues in the CDR3. The CDR3 sequence is CASSLPPPGQLFF. DNA for the CDR3: TGTGCCAGCAGTTTGCCCCCTCCGGGGCAGCTGTTTTTT.

The genes are TRBV20-1 and TRBJ1-5, with D maybe TRBD1 (5 bases). CDR1 and CDR2 (germline): DFQATT, SNEGSKA (reference sequence). CDR3 length equals 11 residues. V was shortened by 7 bases and J by 7 bases, with 11 bases between the two germline ends. The CDR3 here is CSGGRAQPQHF. CDR3 bases: TGCAGTGGGGGCAGGGCGCAGCCCCAGCATTTT.